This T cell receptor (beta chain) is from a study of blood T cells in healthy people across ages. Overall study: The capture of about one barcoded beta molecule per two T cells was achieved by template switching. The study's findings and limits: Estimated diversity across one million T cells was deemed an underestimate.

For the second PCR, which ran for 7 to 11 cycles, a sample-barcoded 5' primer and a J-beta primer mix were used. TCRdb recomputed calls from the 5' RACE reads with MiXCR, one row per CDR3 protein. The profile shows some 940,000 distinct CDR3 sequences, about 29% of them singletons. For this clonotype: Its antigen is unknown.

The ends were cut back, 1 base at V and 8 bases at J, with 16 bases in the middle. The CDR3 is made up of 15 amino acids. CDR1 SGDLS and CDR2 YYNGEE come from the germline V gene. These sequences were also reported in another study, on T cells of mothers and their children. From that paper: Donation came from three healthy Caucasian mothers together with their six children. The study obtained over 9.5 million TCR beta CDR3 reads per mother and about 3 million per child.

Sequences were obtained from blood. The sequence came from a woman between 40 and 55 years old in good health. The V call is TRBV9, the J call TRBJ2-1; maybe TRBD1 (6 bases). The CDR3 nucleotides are TGTGCCAGCAGCGTATCAAACAGGGTGTCGGATGAGCAGTTCTTC. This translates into CASSVSNRVSDEQFF.